This T cell receptor (beta chain) is drawn from a study of monozygotic twins with inflammatory bowel disease. This CDR3 region has 13 residues. Looked up from germline, CDR1 is SSHAT and CDR2 is FNYEAQ (reference sequence). After re-calling the 5' RACE reads, TCRdb lists one entry per CDR3 protein, DNA absent. The table lists about 450,000 distinct CDR3 sequences. The specimen sequenced was blood. This chain connects TRBV7-7 to TRBJ2-5; lacking DNA, the TRBD2 call made by TCRdb goes unchecked. This receptor was obtained from a human donor with ulcerative colitis or Crohn's disease, or a healthy co-twin of an affected twin (not recorded which). CDR3 protein: CASSPGLAVTQYF.